This T cell receptor beta chain is drawn from a study of cytomegalovirus exposure and HLA in healthy donors. About the research overall: Drawn from HLA-typed donors, some 80 million unique TCRs were held in an early data release. Overall study results and limits: About 87% or about 30% of the time was how often most TCR beta V segments were productive, according to an earlier analysis.

These donors, healthy bone marrow donors, were studied. As regards this clone: Its antigen is not identified.

The PCR used 60 Vbeta and 13 Jbeta primers. Produced via immunoSEQ multiplex PCR; TCRdb's table is partial and in-frame only. The sample gives more than 80,000 clones, approximately 82% of which show up once; under 4.5% is in the top ten. Trimming took off 6 bases at V and 1 base at J, with 9 bases between the two ends. Germline CDR1 is MNHNY and CDR2 is SVGAGI (reference sequence). The CDR3 runs 13 residues. This receptor was taken from a female donor in good health and CMV-seropositive. The chain couples TRBV6-6 to TRBJ1-1; D may be TRBD1 (5 bases). The sample taken for sequencing was PBMCs. The CDR3 nucleotides are TGTGCCAGCAGAATCCAGGGGAACACTGAAGCTTTCTTT. Translated: CASRIQGNTEAFF.